This T cell receptor (beta chain) was documented in a study of blood T cell repertoires in COVID-19 (dated by TCRdb to between 2020 and 2021). For context, the study as a whole: The collaborator samples originated in the United States, Italy and Spain and spanned the acute and convalescent phases of COVID-19. The prospective study material was composed of cDNA or gDNA derived from T cells, B-cell-depleted T cells, or PBMCs. Subjects who had been exposed to COVID-19, were actively infected with it, or had recovered from it provided the deeply sampled blood TCRbeta repertoires that made up the dataset. The repertoires were released in a freely available public database intended as a resource for research on the immune response to SARS-CoV-2. Samples were obtained from the ongoing ImmuneRACE study (first 160 participants) and from some 1,300 subjects provided by 6 global collaborators. A de-identified subject ID, COVID-19 status, age in years and sex were almost always included in the sample metadata. Where available, HLA class I and class II types were obtained from metadata supplied by the sample provider rather than from assay-based typing. The paper as a whole reports these results and caveats: Clinical and demographic metadata were provided uncurated, with the amount varying by source and participant.

Another Seattle source contributed samples from volunteer blood donors who had recovered from COVID-19. Collaborating institutions collected whole blood in K2EDTA tubes following their own protocols. For TCRbeta analysis, collaborators shipped samples as frozen whole blood, isolated PBMCs, or DNA extracted from either of those sample types. Deletion took 1 base off V and 7 bases off J, with a span of 10 bases between the germline ends. The cysteine opens and the phenylalanine closes a CDR3 of 13 amino acids. This entry keeps only the CDR3 DNA: 39 bases, framed from base 1. Looking up the germline V gene yields CDR1 MGHDK and CDR2 SYGVNS. TCRbeta CDR3 regions were amplified from genomic DNA using the immunoSEQ Assay, a bias-controlled multiplex PCR. The original pipeline was this. The number of nucleated cells in each sample was estimated from the amplification of reference gene primers within the assay. To quantify the absolute abundance of each unique TCRbeta CDR3 rearrangement, sequence reads were collapsed and filtered. For each sample, productive Simpson clonality was calculated as the square root of Simpson's diversity index across productive rearrangements. TCRdb took this table from immuneACCESS and kept in-frame rearrangements with V and J called. Such tables lack part of the clones; where checked against another copy, unresolved V genes explain under half of the gap, and the rest is unexplained. The V and J calls and clone size are taken from that table; D and trimming were inferred from the DNA. This sample lists about 280,000 clones; around 85% were detected once. Roughly 2.1% of the sample lies in the top ten.

Remarks on this clone: Its antigen is not yet known. Per-nucleotide qualities are absent, and no much larger clonotype sits a single base away.

The TCR was taken from a woman younger than 45 who had recovered from COVID-19. The sequencing input was peripheral blood. The chain is made from TRBV25-1 and TRBJ1-2; no D segment can be confidently identified. The sequenced DNA is TGTGCCAGCAGTGAATCGCTAGCTAGTGGCTACACCTTC. This is translated as CASSESLASGYTF.